Presented here are 23 T cell receptor beta chains from one specimen sequenced in a study of OX40 agonist ivuxolimab in advanced cancers. Some clones are missing from TCRdb's copy, which holds only in-frame ones; the method was immunoSEQ multiplex PCR. This table has about 75,000 clones, about 90% appearing once. The input for sequencing was CD4+ or CD8+ T cells sorted from blood, taken in a trial of the OX40 agonist ivuxolimab. These receptors all come from an adult with an advanced solid tumor such as melanoma, head and neck, liver or kidney cancer.

J is TRBJ1-3 and V is TRBV18; D gene ambiguous. V was trimmed by 1 base and J by 0 bases, leaving 7 bases between them. The CDR3 covers 15 residues. Germline V gene lookup returns CDR1 KGHSH and CDR2 LQKENI. The CDR3 region has the DNA TGTGCCAGCTCACCACGAACGTCCTCTGGAAACACCATATATTTT. Its translation is CASSPRTSSGNTIYF.

The rearrangement joins TRBV7-9 to TRBJ2-3; TRBD2 aligns across 14 bases. Losses at the gene ends were 4 bases for V and 10 bases for J; bases not matched to a gene: 7. The CDR3 is 15 residues long. CDR1 SEHNR and CDR2 FQNEAQ come from the germline V gene (reference sequence). CDR3 nucleotide sequence: TGTGCCAGCAGCTCCGGGACTAGCGGGAGTCGGCCGCAGTATTTT. Translating it yields CASSSGTSGSRPQYF.

The chain uses TRBV9 and TRBJ2-3; 8 nucleotides agree with TRBD2. J gave up 0 bases and V 3 bases, and 6 bases lay outside the gene matches. The length of the CDR3 is 16 residues. Germline CDR1 is SGDLS and CDR2 is YYNGEE. The CDR3 region has the DNA TGTGCCAGCAGCGCCGGAGCGGGAGTTAGCACAGATACGCAGTATTTT. Translation gives CASSAGAGVSTDTQYF.

This chain uses TRBV19 with TRBJ2-7; 10 bases match TRBD1. The CDR3 has 15 amino acids. Germline trimming cut 5 bases from V and 2 bases from J; bases unmatched to any gene: 6. Germline CDR1 is LNHDA and CDR2 is SQIVND (reference sequence). For the CDR3, the DNA is TGTGCCAGTAGTCCAACGGACAGGGGGACCTACGAGCAGTACTTC. This gives the protein CASSPTDRGTYEQYF.

The chain uses TRBV28 and TRBJ2-3, with 7 positions matching TRBD1. Trimming took 5 bases from V and 4 from J; bases not matched to a gene: 6. The CDR3 contains 14 residues. Germline-derived CDR1 and CDR2 are MDHEN and SYDVKM. CDR3 residues: CASSTLTGPDTQYF. The CDR3 DNA is TGTGCCAGCAGTACTTTGACAGGGCCAGATACGCAGTATTTT.

V gene TRBV5-8 combines with J gene TRBJ2-7; TRBD2 might be the D (5 bases). Trimming removed 2 bases from V and 7 bases from J, with 13 bases in between. CDR3 length equals 13 residues. From germline, CDR1 is SGHTS and CDR2 YDEGEE. CDR3 sequence: CASSFQVTGEQYF. CDR3 in DNA: TGTGCCAGCAGCTTCCAGGTAACGGGAGAGCAGTACTTC.

This chain links TRBV19 with TRBJ1-5; TRBD1 is a possible D gene (6 bases). Germline V CDR1 and CDR2: LNHDA, SQIVND (reference sequence). This CDR3 is built from 16 residues. V shed 3 bases and J shed 1 base, with 13 bases lying between them. The CDR3 is CASSISRTESNQPQHF. In DNA, the CDR3 is TGTGCCAGTAGTATCTCCCGGACAGAAAGCAATCAGCCCCAGCATTTT.

Comments on this clone: This same CDR3 is encoded by further DNA sequences in the sample. V is TRBV7-3 and J is TRBJ2-3; the D is unclear. The CDR3 sequence is 13 residues long. V lost 3 bases and J lost 3, with 7 bases in between. Germline lookup yields CDR1 SGHTA and CDR2 FQGTGA. The CDR3 reads CASSLTGTDTQYF. Here the CDR3 DNA reads TGTGCCAGCAGCTTGACTGGAACAGATACGCAGTATTTT.

V gene TRBV5-4 combines with J gene TRBJ2-1; D gene unclear. CDR3 length: 15 residues. V dropped 2 bases and J dropped 9 bases, with 18 bases sitting between them. CDR1 and CDR2 from the germline V gene are SGHNT and YYREEE (reference sequence). CDR3 in DNA: TGTGCCAGCAGCTTACTGGACCAACTACAATCTGAGCAGTTCTTC. Translated, it gives CASSLLDQLQSEQFF.

The chain has TRBV10-3 and TRBJ1-4, with no clear D. Trimming took 10 bases from V and 5 from J, leaving 11 bases between them. The CDR3 is made up of 12 amino acids. Germline V gene data show CDR1 as ENHRY and CDR2 as SYGVKD. In nucleotides, the CDR3 is TGTGCCACTCTAGGCCCCAATGAAAAACTGTTTTTT. Residues: CATLGPNEKLFF.

V usage is TRBV4-2 and J usage is TRBJ2-1; D possibly corresponds to TRBD2 (6 bases). Germline CDR1 LGHNA, CDR2 YNFKEQ. CDR3 length equals 15 residues. V lost 3 bases and J 6 bases, leaving 15 bases between the germline ends. The CDR3 coding sequence is TGTGCCAGCAGCCAGGAGGGGAGCGGAATCAATGAGCAGTTCTTC. Amino acid sequence: CASSQEGSGINEQFF.

This chain links TRBV2 with TRBJ2-5, with 7 bases fitting TRBD2. The V segment lost 8 bases and the J segment 1 base; nucleotides outside the gene matches: 7. From germline, CDR1 is SNHLY and CDR2 FYNNEI. The CDR3 is 14 residues long. The CDR3 DNA is TGTGCCAGCCGGGGGGAGCAGACCCAAGAGACCCAGTACTTC. It specifies CASRGEQTQETQYF.

The chain couples TRBV5-1 to TRBJ1-4, with 7 bases matching TRBD1. The V segment lost 4 bases and the J segment 7 bases; nucleotides outside the gene matches: 10. The CDR3 is 15 amino acids. CDR1 SGHRS and CDR2 YFSETQ come from the germline V gene. The CDR3 protein is CASSPPGQMGEKLFF. For the CDR3, the DNA is TGCGCCAGCAGCCCACCGGGACAGATGGGTGAAAAACTGTTTTTT.

Of note for this clone: Sequence at one end of the junction differs from germline and may be a read error. The sample contains more than one DNA sequence encoding this CDR3. V is TRBV30 and J is TRBJ2-5, with 7 bases that match TRBD1. Germline-derived CDR1 and CDR2 are GTSNPN and SVGIG (reference sequence). This CDR3 contains 15 residues. The CDR3 sequence: CAWALTTGIQETQYF. The CDR3 coding sequence is TGTGCCTGGGCCCTTACGACAGGGATCCAAGAAACCCAGTACTTC.

The CDR3 spells CASSGIQETQYF. The CDR3 nucleotides are TGTGCCAGCTCAGGCATCCAAGAGACCCAGTACTTC. The chain employs TRBV18 and TRBJ2-5; no clear D. Per the germline V gene, CDR1 is KGHSH and CDR2 is LQKENI. This CDR3 has 12 amino acids. Trimming removed 5 bases from V and 1 base from J, with 5 bases in between.

Here the CDR3 reads CASSPPIGDHSYNEQFF. CDR3 nucleotide sequence: TGTGCCAGCTCACCACCGATAGGGGACCATTCCTACAATGAGCAGTTCTTC. The chain carries TRBV18 and TRBJ2-1, with D tentatively TRBD1 or TRBD2 (5 bases each). V lost 0 bases to trimming and J lost 1 base, with 13 bases between them. CDR1 is KGHSH, CDR2 LQKENI, per germline. The CDR3 contains 17 residues. The full variable domain, rest sourced from reference TRBV18 and TRBJ2-1, is NAGVMQNPRHLVRRRGQEARLRCSPMKGHSHVYWYRQLPEEGLKFMVYLQKENIIDESGMPKERFSAEFPKEGPSILRIQQVVRGDSAAYFCASSPPIGDHSYNEQFFGPGTRLTVL.

The rearrangement links TRBV10-2 to TRBJ1-5; perhaps TRBD1 as D (6 bases). Germline CDR1 and CDR2: WSHSY and SAAADI. CDR3 length: 13 amino acids. V was trimmed by 6 bases and J by 4 bases, leaving 10 bases between them. CDR3 residues: CASSGQTNQPQHF. CDR3 bases: TGCGCCAGCAGCGGACAGACTAATCAGCCCCAGCATTTT.

The genes are TRBV29-1 and TRBJ2-1, with 8 bases matching TRBD2. V dropped 7 bases and J dropped 8; count of bases not matched to a gene: 16. CDR1 is SQVTM and CDR2 is ANQGSEA in the germline V gene. The CDR3 contains 15 residues. The CDR3 here is CSARGRSGDPHEQFF. The CDR3 region has the DNA TGCAGCGCCAGGGGCCGTAGCGGGGATCCCCATGAGCAGTTCTTC.

The rearrangement joins TRBV5-1 to TRBJ2-1; possibly TRBD2 for D (6 bases). Trimming left V 0 bases short and J 5 bases short, with 12 bases between. This CDR3 spans 15 amino acids. Germline values: CDR1 SGHRS, CDR2 YFSETQ. CDR3 coding DNA: TGCGCCAGCAGCTTGGCCCCGGGAGAACACAATGAGCAGTTCTTC. It yields the protein CASSLAPGEHNEQFF.

The chain links TRBV6-5 to TRBJ2-7; D not resolved. Per germline, CDR1 MNHEY and CDR2 SVGAGI. V was trimmed by 2 bases and J by 1 base, leaving 9 bases between them. The CDR3 length is 14 residues. The CDR3 DNA reads TGTGCCAGCAGTTACCAGTCTCTATCCTACGAGCAGTACTTC. Protein: CASSYQSLSYEQYF.

The chain recombines TRBV6-1 with TRBJ2-3, with D perhaps assigned TRBD1 or TRBD2 (6 bases each). The CDR3 is made up of 13 amino acids. V dropped 6 bases and J dropped 2 bases, with 9 bases sitting between them. Germline V lookup: CDR1 MNHNS, CDR2 SASEGT. The CDR3 sequence: CASRGGITDTQYF. The CDR3 DNA reads as TGTGCCAGCAGAGGGGGGATCACAGATACGCAGTATTTT.

This chain joins TRBV5-1 and TRBJ2-3, with 7 bases lining up with TRBD2. Germline CDR1 is SGHRS and CDR2 is YFSETQ. This CDR3 comprises 16 residues. The V and J ends lost 0 bases and 2 bases, in that order; junction bases with no gene match: 6. CDR3 nucleotides: TGCGCCAGCAGCTTGGGTACCGGGACTAACACAGATACGCAGTATTTT. Protein sequence: CASSLGTGTNTDTQYF.

The CDR3 DNA reads TGCGCCAGCAGTGGGACTAGCGGGGGAAACTATAATGAGCAGTTCTTC. This gives the protein CASSGTSGGNYNEQFF. This chain connects TRBV10-2 to TRBJ2-1; TRBD2 agrees at 13 bases. From germline, CDR1 is WSHSY and CDR2 SAAADI. Trimming at V came to 4 bases and at J to 7 bases, leaving 7 bases not matched to a gene. This CDR3 has 16 residues.